The sample holds a few counts of the clone carrying this T cell receptor beta chain. What it binds is not known. This entry comes from a study of shared clonotypes between healthy human individuals. Overall study context: Researchers assigned three CD4 naive, three CD4 memory, two CD8 naive and one CD8 memory plate to each donor.

Study-wide points: The naive CD4 repertoires of a few donors were compared, and roughly 5% of clonotypes were shared.

The CDR3 length is 13 residues. Germline CDR1 and CDR2: SQVTM and ANQGSEA. Trimming took 4 bases from V and 4 from J, leaving 13 bases between them. Per sorted-subset replicate PCR, input was around 220 ng DNA, representing tens of thousands of T cell genomes. Produced via immunoSEQ multiplex PCR; TCRdb's table is partial and in-frame only. Here the sample spans millions of clones, over 85% being singletons. This TCR came from a man aged 18 to 29 in good health. The chain is built from TRBV29-1 and TRBJ1-1, with D unresolved. Material for sequencing was naive CD4+ T cells sorted from blood. Specified subset: CD45RA+ positively selected. CDR3 region: CSVAWGEGTEAFF. For the CDR3, the DNA is TGCAGCGTTGCGTGGGGTGAGGGCACTGAAGCTTTCTTT.